Presented here are 7 T cell receptor beta chains from one specimen sequenced in a study of T-cell memory formation after mild COVID-19. TCRdb fed the 5' RACE reads into MiXCR, producing one record per CDR3 protein. The data show 450,000 or so distinct CDR3 sequences, 25% seen once. The sequenced sample was PBMCs or a T cell subset sorted from them (not recorded which). The receptors were gathered from an adult woman who had mild COVID-19 (a few samples of this study predate the infection). Cell type and time point are not known.

The chain joins TRBV4-1 to TRBJ2-7; possible D gene TRBD2, 6 bases. The V and J ends lost 0 bases and 1 base respectively, with 10 bases between them. The CDR3 is 15 residues long. The V gene's germline CDR1 is MGHRA and CDR2 YSYEKL. The CDR3 DNA follows: TGCGCCAGCAGCCAAGAGGAGGGCGGTTCCTACGAGCAGTACTTC. Encoded protein: CASSQEEGGSYEQYF.

Only a few counts were recorded for this clonotype. The chain is built from TRBV5-1 and TRBJ1-1, with 9 bases matching TRBD1. The V segment lost 3 bases and the J segment 4 bases; nucleotides outside the gene matches: 7. The V gene's germline CDR1 is SGHRS and CDR2 YFSETQ. The CDR3 extends over 15 amino acids. The DNA for the CDR3 is TGCGCCAGCAGCTCCAGACAGGGGGGGAGCACTGAAGCTTTCTTT. It encodes CASSSRQGGSTEAFF.

The gene calls are TRBV12-3 or TRBV12-4 and TRBJ2-2, with a weak D call TRBD2 (6 bases). The germline V and J ends were trimmed by 5 bases and 0 bases, with 13 bases remaining between them. The CDR3 length is 16 residues. CDR3 region: CASSPSWEANTGELFF. CDR3 sequence (DNA): TGTGCCAGCAGTCCCTCTTGGGAGGCGAACACCGGGGAGCTGTTTTTT.

This clonotype was seen a few times. V and J are TRBV7-9 and TRBJ1-2; D remains ambiguous. Trimming pared 3 bases from V and 7 bases from J, leaving 6 bases between. The CDR3 length is 11 residues. The V gene's germline CDR1 is SEHNR and CDR2 FQNEAQ (reference sequence). CDR3 coding DNA: TGTGCCAGCAGCTTGGGAATTGGCTACACCTTC. It translates to CASSLGIGYTF.

V is TRBV7-6 and J is TRBJ2-1; D is unresolved. Germline CDR1 and CDR2: SGHVS and FNYEAQ. The CDR3 has 13 amino acids. The germline V and J ends were trimmed by 1 base and 5 bases, with 6 bases remaining between them. CDR3 loop: CASSLEGHNEQFF. The CDR3 nucleotides read TGTGCCAGCAGCTTAGAGGGTCACAATGAGCAGTTCTTC.

This clonotype turned up a few times. V gene TRBV24-1 combines with J gene TRBJ2-5, with 7 bases that match TRBD1. With 2 bases clipped from V and 5 bases from J, the junction kept 10 bases outside the gene matches. This CDR3 comprises 16 residues. From germline, CDR1 is KGHDR and CDR2 SFDVKD. This CDR3 reads CATSDSWTGDRETQYF. CDR3 DNA sequence: TGTGCCACCAGTGATTCCTGGACAGGCGACAGGGAGACCCAGTACTTC.

The rearrangement uses TRBV7-2 and TRBJ2-3, with 11 bases identical to TRBD2. Germline-derived CDR1 and CDR2 are SGHTA and FQGNSA. This CDR3 region has 17 residues. The V segment lost 5 bases and the J segment 0 bases; nucleotides outside the gene matches: 7. The CDR3 region is CASSHGLAGSSTDTQYF. For the CDR3, the DNA is TGTGCCAGCAGCCACGGACTAGCGGGTTCTAGCACAGATACGCAGTATTTT.